The T cell receptor beta chain described here comes from a study of CD8+ T cells in alopecia areata. Trimming cost V 0 bases and J 4 bases, with 10 bases left between them. This CDR3 has 14 residues. Germline V lookup: CDR1 LGHNA, CDR2 YSLEER. Reverse transcribed after extraction, RNA yielded cDNA as the sequencing template. Profiled with immunoSEQ multiplex PCR; TCRdb holds only in-frame clones, not every one. This sample has over 30,000 clones; about 80% occur once, and the top ten carry under 20%. The TCR comes from a human donor with alopecia areata. The source material was NKG2D-low CD8+ T cells sorted from blood. The chain couples TRBV4-3 to TRBJ2-7; D unclear. Here the CDR3 DNA reads TGCGCCAGCAGCCAAGATCAGGAATTTTACGAGCAGTACTTC. Protein product: CASSQDQEFYEQYF.